These T cell receptor beta chains were read from a single sample in a study of technical replicates of blood from a handful of donors. Here immunoSEQ multiplex PCR was the method, and the copy in TCRdb shows in-frame clones only, minus some. The profile shows 55,000 to 75,000 clones, around 93% of them singletons. Sequencing input: T cells isolated from PBMCs. All receptors derive from a human donor in good health. The CDR3 runs from the conserved cysteine through the conserved F or W. Fields, in order: CDR3 DNA, CDR3 protein, J gene, clone size, V gene, D gene. The D gene is left open where the match is weak. A clone size is listed for some rows: how often the clone was seen (once, few, many), or a class if it is expanded.

DNA: TGTGCCATTTCAGGACAGGGGTGGAACACTGAAGCTTTCTTT
CDR3: CAISGQGWNTEAFF
J: TRBJ1-1
size: few
V: TRBV7-9
D: TRBD1

DNA: TGTGCCTCTAGCGGGGGGAATGAGCAGTTCTTC
CDR3: CASSGGNEQFF
J: TRBJ2-1
size: .
V: TRBV6-6
D: TRBD2

DNA: TGTGCCAGCAGTTACGCAGGGACTGGGGCCAACGTCCTGACTTTC
CDR3: CASSYAGTGANVLTF
J: TRBJ2-6
size: .
V: TRBV6-5
D: .

DNA: TGTGCCAGCAGTCGGACAGCCAGTAATGAAAAACTGTTTTTT
CDR3: CASSRTASNEKLFF
J: TRBJ1-4
size: few
V: TRBV6-5
D: .

DNA: TGCGCCAGCAGCCAAGACCCCGCTAGCGGGAGCTCCGAGCAGTACTTC
CDR3: CASSQDPASGSSEQYF
J: TRBJ2-7
size: .
V: TRBV4-3
D: TRBD2

DNA: TGTGCCAGCAGCTTAGTAGCAGGGAATGGAAACACCATATATTTT
CDR3: CASSLVAGNGNTIYF
J: TRBJ1-3
size: .
V: TRBV7-6
D: .

DNA: TGCAGCGTTCTGCCGGGACAATATAGCAATCAGCCCCAGCATTTT
CDR3: CSVLPGQYSNQPQHF
J: TRBJ1-5
size: few
V: TRBV29-1
D: .

DNA: TGCGCCAGCAGCCCTAGGGAGACTAGCGGAAATGAGCAGTTCTTC
CDR3: CASSPRETSGNEQFF
J: TRBJ2-1
size: once
V: TRBV4-1
D: TRBD2

DNA: TGTGCCAGCAGTTTCGGACTAGCGGGAGTCGAGACCCAGTACTTC
CDR3: CASSFGLAGVETQYF
J: TRBJ2-5
size: .
V: TRBV5-4
D: TRBD2

DNA: TGCAGCGCCGGAGCGGGACCAGATACGCAGTATTTT
CDR3: CSAGAGPDTQYF
J: TRBJ2-3
size: .
V: TRBV29-1
D: TRBD2

DNA: TGTGCCAGCAGCGTAGGACAACCGCTGTATGGCTACACCTTC
CDR3: CASSVGQPLYGYTF
J: TRBJ1-2
size: few
V: TRBV9
D: .

DNA: TGCGCCAGCAGTCAATCGAGGGAGACAGGGACCTACGAGCAGTACTTC
CDR3: CASSQSRETGTYEQYF
J: TRBJ2-7
size: .
V: TRBV23-1
D: TRBD1

DNA: TGCGCCAGCAGCCAAGATCTGAGGAAAGCGACTGAAGCTTTCTTT
CDR3: CASSQDLRKATEAFF
J: TRBJ1-1
size: few
V: TRBV4-1
D: .

DNA: TGTGCCTCAACCCGAGGGAGAGGGACTTCGGGAAACACCATATATTTT
CDR3: CASTRGRGTSGNTIYF
J: TRBJ1-3
size: few
V: TRBV30
D: .

DNA: TGTGCCAGCGGTAAAGGTTCTAGCACAGATACGCAGTATTTT
CDR3: CASGKGSSTDTQYF
J: TRBJ2-3
size: once
V: TRBV2
D: .

DNA: TGTGCCAGCAGCGGACAGGGGGGCTTTCTGCAGACCCAGTACTTC
CDR3: CASSGQGGFLQTQYF
J: TRBJ2-5
size: few
V: TRBV5-6
D: TRBD1

DNA: TGTGCCAGCAGCTTTACTCGGACAGGCTACGAGCAGTACTTC
CDR3: CASSFTRTGYEQYF
J: TRBJ2-7
size: .
V: TRBV7-9
D: TRBD1

DNA: TGTGCCAGCAGCTTACAGTCGGGAAACACAGATACGCAGTATTTT
CDR3: CASSLQSGNTDTQYF
J: TRBJ2-3
size: .
V: TRBV7-2
D: .

DNA: TGTGCCAGCAGCCAACTAGCAGGCACCGGGGAGCTGTTTTTT
CDR3: CASSQLAGTGELFF
J: TRBJ2-2
size: .
V: TRBV4-2
D: .

DNA: TGTGCCAGTCAGGAAGCCGGGGCCAACGTCCTGACTTTC
CDR3: CASQEAGANVLTF
J: TRBJ2-6
size: .
V: TRBV5-6
D: .

DNA: TGTGCCAGCTACAAAGGGACACAAGAGACCCAGTACTTC
CDR3: CASYKGTQETQYF
J: TRBJ2-5
size: once
V: TRBV2
D: .

DNA: TGTGCCAGCAGTTACTCGATCGCTAGCTCAGAGACCCAGTACTTC
CDR3: CASSYSIASSETQYF
J: TRBJ2-5
size: once
V: TRBV6-6
D: .

DNA: TGCGCCAGCAGCCAGGGGACAGGATCATATGGCTACACCTTC
CDR3: CASSQGTGSYGYTF
J: TRBJ1-2
size: .
V: TRBV5-1
D: TRBD1

DNA: TGTGCCAGCAGCCCGGGACTAGCGGGAGACTCACTGGAGTATTTT
CDR3: CASSPGLAGDSLEYF
J: TRBJ2-3
size: .
V: TRBV7-9
D: TRBD2

DNA: TGCGCCAGCAGTCAGATCGACAGGGTTCCGGATGGCTACACCTTC
CDR3: CASSQIDRVPDGYTF
J: TRBJ1-2
size: once
V: TRBV23-1
D: TRBD1

DNA: TGTGCCAGCGGGGACACCTCCTACGAGCAGTACTTC
CDR3: CASGDTSYEQYF
J: TRBJ2-7
size: .
V: TRBV28
D: .

DNA: TGCAGCGTGGGGACTAGCGGGAGTACTCGGGAGCAGTACTTC
CDR3: CSVGTSGSTREQYF
J: TRBJ2-7
size: once
V: TRBV29-1
D: TRBD2

DNA: TGTGCCAGCAGCCCGAGCCCGGGGGACAGAGCCTATGGCTACACCTTC
CDR3: CASSPSPGDRAYGYTF
J: TRBJ1-2
size: .
V: TRBV5-4
D: TRBD1

DNA: TGTGCCAGTAGTGCTGGACAGGACACCGGGGAGCTGTTTTTT
CDR3: CASSAGQDTGELFF
J: TRBJ2-2
size: .
V: TRBV19
D: TRBD1

DNA: TGCGCCAGCAGTCGTACATGGGGGGACAGGGCCGGGAATGAGCAGTTCTTC
CDR3: CASSRTWGDRAGNEQFF
J: TRBJ2-1
size: once
V: TRBV23-1
D: TRBD1

DNA: TGCAGCGTTGAGGCAGTAGCGGGAGGGCCAGAGACCCAGTACTTC
CDR3: CSVEAVAGGPETQYF
J: TRBJ2-5
size: .
V: TRBV29-1
D: TRBD2

DNA: TGTGCCAGTAACGGCCCGAGCGGGATAATTTCCAATGAGCAGTTCTTC
CDR3: CASNGPSGIISNEQFF
J: TRBJ2-1
size: .
V: TRBV19
D: TRBD2

DNA: TGTGCCAGCAGGCCCGGGACCAAAAACATTCAGTACTTC
CDR3: CASRPGTKNIQYF
J: TRBJ2-4
size: once
V: TRBV27
D: .